Listed below are T cell receptor beta chains from one sample, sequenced in a study of Ad26.COV2.S vaccination and SARS-CoV-2 variants. Produced via immunoSEQ multiplex PCR; TCRdb's table is partial and in-frame only. The repertoire includes about 390,000 clones, approximately 86% of them detected once, and roughly 3.5% sits in the top ten. The source was peripheral blood, collected in a trial of Ad26.COV2.S vaccine versus placebo. Every receptor here comes from a person aged 18-60 years who received the Ad26.COV2.S COVID-19 vaccine or a placebo. CDR3s include the opening cysteine and the closing phenylalanine or tryptophan. The D gene is left open where the match is weak. Clone size is not always given. Where it is, it says once, few, many or a class for expanded clones.

d_call: -; v_call: TRBV7-9; clone_size: -; j_call: TRBJ1-4; cdr3_nt: TGTGCCAGCAGCAAAGAGGAGGAAAAACTGTTTTTT; cdr3_aa: CASSKEEEKLFF
d_call: TRBD1; v_call: TRBV4-1; clone_size: few; j_call: TRBJ1-3; cdr3_nt: TGCGCCAGCAGCCAAGAACGGGACAGGGGCTCTGGAAACACCATATATTTT; cdr3_aa: CASSQERDRGSGNTIYF
d_call: -; v_call: TRBV7-8; clone_size: -; j_call: TRBJ1-1; cdr3_nt: TGTGCCAGCAGCTTAGCGCTAGCTCCATTGAACACTGAAGCTTTCTTT; cdr3_aa: CASSLALAPLNTEAFF
d_call: -; v_call: TRBV15; clone_size: -; j_call: TRBJ2-3; cdr3_nt: TGTGCCACCGGCGGGACGCCCGTCGTAGATACGCAGTATTTT; cdr3_aa: CATGGTPVVDTQYF
d_call: -; v_call: TRBV5-1; clone_size: -; j_call: TRBJ1-1; cdr3_nt: TGCGCCAGCAACCCCACAGGAGATTTAAACACTGAAGCTTTCTTT; cdr3_aa: CASNPTGDLNTEAFF
d_call: -; v_call: TRBV2; clone_size: -; j_call: TRBJ1-1; cdr3_nt: TGTGCCAGCAGCGAGGGGGTAGGGAATGAAGCTTTCTTT; cdr3_aa: CASSEGVGNEAFF
d_call: -; v_call: TRBV3-1/TRBV3-2; clone_size: -; j_call: TRBJ2-7; cdr3_nt: TGTGCCAGCAGCCAAGATACTGGGAACTTCCACGAGCAGTACTTC; cdr3_aa: CASSQDTGNFHEQYF
d_call: -; v_call: TRBV14; clone_size: -; j_call: TRBJ2-7; cdr3_nt: TGTGCCAGCAGCCAAATCCGTACCGAGCAGTACTTC; cdr3_aa: CASSQIRTEQYF
d_call: -; v_call: TRBV5-1; clone_size: -; j_call: TRBJ2-5; cdr3_nt: TGCGCCAGCAGCTTGGACCCCCGGGAGACCCAGTACTTC; cdr3_aa: CASSLDPRETQYF
d_call: -; v_call: TRBV19; clone_size: -; j_call: TRBJ2-2; cdr3_nt: TGTGCCAGTAGACCATCGACAGGACCCCCCGGGGAGCTGTTTTTT; cdr3_aa: CASRPSTGPPGELFF
d_call: TRBD1; v_call: TRBV19; clone_size: -; j_call: TRBJ2-2; cdr3_nt: TGTGCCAGTATCGCACGGGACAGGGGGATTGCCGGGGAGCTGTTTTTT; cdr3_aa: CASIARDRGIAGELFF
d_call: -; v_call: TRBV7-2; clone_size: -; j_call: TRBJ1-2; cdr3_nt: TGTGCCAGCAGCCTACAGGGACTGGGTGTGGGAGGCTACACCTTC; cdr3_aa: CASSLQGLGVGGYTF
d_call: -; v_call: TRBV2; clone_size: once; j_call: TRBJ1-1; cdr3_nt: TGTGCCAGCAGTCGTCGACACCTAGAGAACACTGAAGCTTTCTTT; cdr3_aa: CASSRRHLENTEAFF
d_call: -; v_call: TRBV6-1; clone_size: -; j_call: TRBJ1-1; cdr3_nt: TGTGCCAGCAGTGGAGCGACCCGCGGGACTGAAGCTTTCTTT; cdr3_aa: CASSGATRGTEAFF
d_call: -; v_call: TRBV2; clone_size: once; j_call: TRBJ2-7; cdr3_nt: TGTGCCAGCAGACCGGACCGCGTCGGGGACGAGCAGTACTTC; cdr3_aa: CASRPDRVGDEQYF
d_call: TRBD2; v_call: TRBV11-3; clone_size: -; j_call: TRBJ2-1; cdr3_nt: TGTGCCAGCAGCCTCTGGACTAGCGGGGGGTACAATGAGCAGTTCTTC; cdr3_aa: CASSLWTSGGYNEQFF
d_call: -; v_call: TRBV11-3; clone_size: -; j_call: TRBJ2-4; cdr3_nt: TGTGCCAGCAGCTCCCGGACAGATAAAAACATTCAGTACTTC; cdr3_aa: CASSSRTDKNIQYF
d_call: -; v_call: TRBV5-1; clone_size: -; j_call: TRBJ2-2; cdr3_nt: TGCGCCAGCAGCTTGGTTGACACCGGGGAGCTGTTTTTT; cdr3_aa: CASSLVDTGELFF
d_call: TRBD1; v_call: TRBV5-1; clone_size: -; j_call: TRBJ2-7; cdr3_nt: TGCGCCAGCAGCCAGGTAGTTCCCGGGACAGGGGCCTACGAGCAGTACTTC; cdr3_aa: CASSQVVPGTGAYEQYF
d_call: -; v_call: TRBV4-1; clone_size: -; j_call: TRBJ2-1; cdr3_nt: TGCGCCAGCAGCCAAGGAGTAAGTGAGCAGTTCTTC; cdr3_aa: CASSQGVSEQFF
d_call: TRBD1; v_call: TRBV5-6; clone_size: -; j_call: TRBJ1-2; cdr3_nt: TGTGCCAGCAGCTTCGGACAGGGGGTCGGCTATGGCTACACCTTC; cdr3_aa: CASSFGQGVGYGYTF
d_call: TRBD1; v_call: TRBV5-6; clone_size: -; j_call: TRBJ1-3; cdr3_nt: TGTGCCAGCAGGACAGGGACTTACGGAAACACCATATATTTT; cdr3_aa: CASRTGTYGNTIYF
d_call: -; v_call: TRBV30; clone_size: -; j_call: TRBJ1-5; cdr3_nt: TGTGCCTGGTCCCCGGGGGGCTCGAGTCAGCCCCAGCATTTT; cdr3_aa: CAWSPGGSSQPQHF
d_call: -; v_call: TRBV18; clone_size: few; j_call: TRBJ2-7; cdr3_nt: TGTGCCAGCTCTCGCGGGGACGAGCAGTACTTC; cdr3_aa: CASSRGDEQYF
d_call: -; v_call: TRBV11-2; clone_size: -; j_call: TRBJ2-7; cdr3_nt: TGTGCCAGCACCCTACACCAGGGACGGGACTACGAGCAGTACTTC; cdr3_aa: CASTLHQGRDYEQYF
d_call: -; v_call: TRBV27; clone_size: -; j_call: TRBJ1-1; cdr3_nt: TGTGCCAGCAGTTTCGAGGGCCCACGGACTGAAGCTTTCTTT; cdr3_aa: CASSFEGPRTEAFF
d_call: TRBD1; v_call: TRBV19; clone_size: -; j_call: TRBJ1-2; cdr3_nt: TGTGCCAGTAGTATATCCCAGACAGGGAATGAGAATGGCTACACCTTC; cdr3_aa: CASSISQTGNENGYTF
d_call: -; v_call: TRBV4-1; clone_size: -; j_call: TRBJ1-3; cdr3_nt: TGCGCCAGCCAGAAAGAGCTCAGGGATCAGCACTCTGGAAACACCATATATTTT; cdr3_aa: CASQKELRDQHSGNTIYF
d_call: -; v_call: TRBV5-1; clone_size: few; j_call: TRBJ1-1; cdr3_nt: TGCGCCAGCAGCCCCTGGGGCCAGGAGGACACTGAAGCTTTCTTT; cdr3_aa: CASSPWGQEDTEAFF
d_call: TRBD2; v_call: TRBV2; clone_size: -; j_call: TRBJ2-2; cdr3_nt: TGTGCCAGCTGCAAAGCGGGGGGCCAGAACACCGGGGAGCTGTTTTTT; cdr3_aa: CASCKAGGQNTGELFF
d_call: -; v_call: TRBV10-2; clone_size: -; j_call: TRBJ1-1; cdr3_nt: TGCGCCAGCTTAGCCGGGACAGAAGCTTTCTTT; cdr3_aa: CASLAGTEAFF
d_call: TRBD1; v_call: TRBV5-4; clone_size: -; j_call: TRBJ1-2; cdr3_nt: TGTGCCAGCAGCTTGGTCCGGGACAGCTATGGCTACACCTTC; cdr3_aa: CASSLVRDSYGYTF
d_call: TRBD1; v_call: TRBV19; clone_size: -; j_call: TRBJ1-1; cdr3_nt: TGTGCCAGTACTACGGGACAGATATACACTGAAGCTTTCTTT; cdr3_aa: CASTTGQIYTEAFF
d_call: TRBD1; v_call: TRBV18; clone_size: -; j_call: TRBJ1-1; cdr3_nt: TGTGCCAGCTCACCAAGCGGGGCAGGGGGGAACACTGAAGCTTTCTTT; cdr3_aa: CASSPSGAGGNTEAFF
d_call: TRBD1; v_call: TRBV6-2/TRBV6-3; clone_size: -; j_call: TRBJ1-4; cdr3_nt: TGTGCCAGCAGTTATGATCTGCCGGGACAGGGGACAACTAATGAAAAACTGTTTTTT; cdr3_aa: CASSYDLPGQGTTNEKLFF
d_call: TRBD1; v_call: TRBV13; clone_size: -; j_call: TRBJ1-1; cdr3_nt: TGTGCCAGCAGGGTAACCGGGACAGAAACTACTGAAGCTTTCTTT; cdr3_aa: CASRVTGTETTEAFF
d_call: -; v_call: TRBV6-2/TRBV6-3; clone_size: -; j_call: TRBJ2-3; cdr3_nt: TGTGCCAGCAGTGGGGGTACAGATACGCAGTATTTT; cdr3_aa: CASSGGTDTQYF
d_call: TRBD2; v_call: TRBV30; clone_size: -; j_call: TRBJ2-1; cdr3_nt: TGTGCCTGGAGATGGGGGGGGAGGGATGAGCAGTTCTTC; cdr3_aa: CAWRWGGRDEQFF
d_call: -; v_call: TRBV9; clone_size: -; j_call: TRBJ1-3; cdr3_nt: TGTGCCAGCAGTTGGGAAAACACCATATATTTT; cdr3_aa: CASSWENTIYF
d_call: TRBD2; v_call: TRBV2; clone_size: -; j_call: TRBJ2-2; cdr3_nt: TGTGCCAGCAAAGTCCTAGCGGGGGCCGGGGAGCTGTTTTTT; cdr3_aa: CASKVLAGAGELFF
d_call: -; v_call: TRBV2; clone_size: many; j_call: TRBJ1-1; cdr3_nt: TGTGCCAGCAGTGCAGGGGTGAACACTGAAGCTTTCTTT; cdr3_aa: CASSAGVNTEAFF
d_call: -; v_call: TRBV5-1; clone_size: -; j_call: TRBJ1-1; cdr3_nt: TGCGCCAGCAGCCTCGACGGGGGCACTGAAGCTTTCTTT; cdr3_aa: CASSLDGGTEAFF
d_call: TRBD1; v_call: TRBV3-1/TRBV3-2; clone_size: once; j_call: TRBJ2-7; cdr3_nt: TGTGCCAGCAGCCAAGGCGCGACAGGGGCCTACGAGCAGTACTTC; cdr3_aa: CASSQGATGAYEQYF
d_call: TRBD1; v_call: TRBV19; clone_size: -; j_call: TRBJ1-6; cdr3_nt: TGTGCCAGTAGATCCCAGGGGGCGACGTATAATTCACCCCTCCACTTT; cdr3_aa: CASRSQGATYNSPLHF
d_call: -; v_call: TRBV6-1; clone_size: -; j_call: TRBJ1-5; cdr3_nt: TGTGCCAGCAGTGAGGGGTTCGGGCCCCAGCATTTT; cdr3_aa: CASSEGFGPQHF
d_call: -; v_call: TRBV9; clone_size: -; j_call: TRBJ1-6; cdr3_nt: TGTGCCAGCAGCGTAACCACTAGTTCACCCCTCCACTTT; cdr3_aa: CASSVTTSSPLHF
d_call: -; v_call: TRBV12-3/TRBV12-4; clone_size: -; j_call: TRBJ1-2; cdr3_nt: TGTGCCAGCAGTTTTAACGGGGAGCATGGCTACACCTTC; cdr3_aa: CASSFNGEHGYTF
d_call: -; v_call: TRBV21-1; clone_size: once; j_call: TRBJ1-2; cdr3_nt: TGTGCTTCCACGGGGGCTAACTATGGCTACACCTTC; cdr3_aa: CASTGANYGYTF
d_call: -; v_call: TRBV2; clone_size: -; j_call: TRBJ1-1; cdr3_nt: TGTGCCAGCCAAGGGAGGGGGAACACTGAAGCTTTCTTT; cdr3_aa: CASQGRGNTEAFF
d_call: -; v_call: TRBV29-1; clone_size: -; j_call: TRBJ1-1; cdr3_nt: TGCAGCGTTGGGACTGGGCCGCGGGCTGAAGCTTTCTTT; cdr3_aa: CSVGTGPRAEAFF
d_call: TRBD1; v_call: TRBV18; clone_size: -; j_call: TRBJ1-3; cdr3_nt: TGTGCCAGCTCATCTACAGGGGCTCTAGGAAACACCATATATTTT; cdr3_aa: CASSSTGALGNTIYF
d_call: -; v_call: TRBV3-1/TRBV3-2; clone_size: -; j_call: TRBJ1-3; cdr3_nt: TGTGCCAGCAGCCAAGAGACGGTGTCCGGAAACACCATATATTTT; cdr3_aa: CASSQETVSGNTIYF
d_call: -; v_call: TRBV7-9; clone_size: -; j_call: TRBJ1-2; cdr3_nt: TGTGCCAGCAGCTTAAGCGCGGACTATGGCTACACCTTC; cdr3_aa: CASSLSADYGYTF
d_call: -; v_call: TRBV7-9; clone_size: few; j_call: TRBJ1-5; cdr3_nt: TGTGCCAGCAGCTTATCGTCTCAGCCCCAGCATTTT; cdr3_aa: CASSLSSQPQHF
d_call: -; v_call: TRBV6-1; clone_size: once; j_call: TRBJ1-5; cdr3_nt: TGTGCCAGCAGTGAAGGAAATAGCAATCAGCCCCAGCATTTT; cdr3_aa: CASSEGNSNQPQHF